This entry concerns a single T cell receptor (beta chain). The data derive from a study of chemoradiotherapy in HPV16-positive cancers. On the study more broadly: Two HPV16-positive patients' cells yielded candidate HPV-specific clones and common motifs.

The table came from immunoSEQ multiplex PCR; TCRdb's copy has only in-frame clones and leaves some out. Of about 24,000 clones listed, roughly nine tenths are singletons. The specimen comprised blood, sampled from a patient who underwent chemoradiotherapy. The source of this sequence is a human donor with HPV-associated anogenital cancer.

This CDR3 is CASSSRGGMQTSGSYNEQFF. Here the CDR3 DNA reads TGTGCCAGCAGCTCCCGTGGGGGAATGCAGACTAGCGGGAGTTACAATGAGCAGTTCTTC. The chain couples TRBV7-3 to TRBJ2-1, with TRBD2 matching 12 bases. The CDR3 has 20 amino acids. Germline loops: CDR1 SGHTA, CDR2 FQGTGA. The junction had 17 bases not matched to a gene; V was cut back by 4 bases and J by 4 bases.